The 19 T cell receptor beta chains below were found in one sample sequenced in a study of T cells after yellow fever vaccination. TCRdb itself ran the 5' RACE reads through MiXCR, one entry per CDR3 protein. Among about 350,000 distinct CDR3 sequences listed, around 13% were seen once. The input for sequencing was CD4+ T cells sorted from PBMCs, taken 15 days after the yellow fever booster vaccination. The receptors derive from a man younger than 35 who received the YFV17D yellow fever vaccine.

The chain links TRBV19 to TRBJ2-5; TRBD2 matches 11 bases. The length of the CDR3 is 15 residues. V shed 3 bases and J 5 bases; nucleotides not matched to a gene: 5. Germline CDR1 LNHDA, CDR2 SQIVND (reference sequence). The CDR3 sequence: CASSIRLAGPETQYF. Written as DNA, the CDR3 is TGTGCCAGTAGTATCCGACTAGCGGGGCCGGAGACCCAGTACTTC.

This clonotype appeared a few times. The genes are TRBV5-1 and TRBJ2-1, with D maybe TRBD2 (6 bases). Germline V CDR1 and CDR2: SGHRS, YFSETQ. This CDR3 spans 16 amino acids. V dropped 6 bases and J dropped 4 bases, with 20 bases sitting between them. In nucleotides, the CDR3 is TGCGCCAGCACTTTGACTAGGCCTTTCCCGTACAATGAGCAGTTCTTC. It yields the protein CASTLTRPFPYNEQFF.

This clonotype was seen a few times. The chain uses TRBV20-1 and TRBJ1-1; D not resolved. There are 14 residues in the CDR3. V dropped 5 bases and J dropped 0 bases, with 13 bases sitting between them. Germline V gives CDR1 DFQATT, CDR2 SNEGSKA (reference sequence). The CDR3 coding sequence is TGCAGTGCTGGGGAATCTGGAATGAACACTGAAGCTTTCTTT. Translated: CSAGESGMNTEAFF.

The gene calls are TRBV10-1 and TRBJ1-1; D ambiguous. The CDR3 spans 15 residues. In germline, CDR1 is WNHNN, CDR2 SYGVQD (reference sequence). Between the trimmed V and J ends, which lost 3 bases and 0 bases, there was a span of 11 bases. The CDR3 reads CASSELADLNTEAFF. In nucleotides, the CDR3 is TGCGCCAGCAGTGAATTGGCAGATTTGAACACTGAAGCTTTCTTT.

The chain joins TRBV5-1 to TRBJ2-3, with D perhaps matching TRBD1 (6 bases). This CDR3 contains 16 residues. With 1 base removed from V and 4 bases from J, the gap between germline ends came to 16 bases. Germline CDR1 reads SGHRS; CDR2 reads YFSETQ. Here the CDR3 DNA reads TGCGCCAGCAGCTTGCAGGGGAGTATGATCGCAGATACGCAGTATTTT. Translated, it gives CASSLQGSMIADTQYF.

The chain uses TRBV6-1 and TRBJ2-7; 8 nucleotides match TRBD2. Germline V CDR1 and CDR2: MNHNS, SASEGT. Trimming removed 4 bases from V and 2 bases from J; junction bases left unmatched: 10. This CDR3 has 16 residues. The CDR3 spells CASSVGGGGGTYEQYF. The CDR3 DNA is TGTGCCAGCAGTGTTGGCGGAGGCGGGGGGACCTACGAGCAGTACTTC.

The rearrangement joins TRBV7-8 to TRBJ1-2; 7 positions agree with TRBD1. The trim removed 5 bases at V and 8 bases at J, leaving 8 bases unmatched. The CDR3 runs to 13 residues. Germline V gives CDR1 SGHVS, CDR2 FQNEAQ. Here the CDR3 reads CASSLTGSNGYTF. The CDR3 nucleotides read TGTGCCAGCAGCCTGACAGGGTCTAACGGCTACACCTTC.

This clonotype came up a few times. This chain joins TRBV24-1 and TRBJ2-5; D not resolved. Trimming stripped 5 bases from V and 4 bases from J, with 7 bases between. In germline, CDR1 is KGHDR, CDR2 SFDVKD. The CDR3 consists of 12 residues. This CDR3 reads CATSGRGETQYF. The CDR3 coding sequence is TGTGCCACCAGTGGGAGAGGAGAGACCCAGTACTTC.

In this sample, this clonotype turned up many times. This chain connects TRBV5-1 to TRBJ2-7; 8 positions agree with TRBD2. Germline lookup yields CDR1 SGHRS and CDR2 YFSETQ. The CDR3 totals 15 residues. J lost 3 bases, V lost 4 bases, and 9 bases had no gene match. The CDR3 DNA sequence: TGCGCCAGCAGCCCGGGGGGGGCCCTCGACTACGAGCAGTACTTC. Translation gives CASSPGGALDYEQYF. Supplemented by reference TRBV5-1 and TRBJ2-7, the full variable domain reads KAGVTQTPRYLIKTRGQQVTLSCSPISGHRSVSWYQQTPGQGLQFLFEYFSETQRNKGNFPGRFSGRQFSNSRSEMNVSTLELGDSALYLCASSPGGALDYEQYFGPGTRLTVT.

This chain uses TRBV9 with TRBJ1-1; maybe TRBD1 (5 bases). There are 15 residues in the CDR3. The germline V gene encodes CDR1 SGDLS and CDR2 YYNGEE. The V end lost 4 bases, the J end lost 3 bases, and 16 bases lay between the germline ends. DNA of the CDR3: TGTGCCAGCAGCCACCGGTCTGGGGCGGACACTGAAGCTTTCTTT. It yields the protein CASSHRSGADTEAFF.

This clonotype was recorded many times. V gene TRBV12-3 or TRBV12-4 combines with J gene TRBJ2-7; D call uncertain. The CDR3 consists of 14 residues. The ends were cut back, 5 bases at V and 4 bases at J, with 15 bases in the middle. CDR3 DNA sequence: TGTGCCAGCAGTCCCCAGTCGTCCGGGTACGAGCAGTACTTC. Translation gives CASSPQSSGYEQYF.

This clonotype was observed a few times. The gene calls are TRBV9 and TRBJ1-1, with D perhaps matching TRBD1 (5 bases). V was trimmed by 8 bases and J by 1 base, leaving 12 bases between them. CDR1 SGDLS and CDR2 YYNGEE come from the germline V gene. CDR3 size: 13 residues. The CDR3 coding sequence is TGTGCCAGTAGTCAGGGTCCGAACACTGAAGCTTTCTTT. Protein sequence: CASSQGPNTEAFF.

This clonotype has more than one count but fewer than ten. V is TRBV4-1 and J is TRBJ1-6; the D gene is possibly TRBD1 (6 bases). Looked up from germline, CDR1 is MGHRA and CDR2 is YSYEKL. The CDR3 extends over 17 amino acids. V gave up 4 bases and J gave up 9 bases, with 22 bases separating them. CDR3 amino acids: CASSRRQNQGFSSPLHF. In DNA, the CDR3 is TGCGCCAGCAGCCGAAGACAGAACCAGGGGTTTAGTTCACCCCTCCACTTT.

This clonotype was observed a handful of times. The CDR3 spells CASSLRLGTSGGARTDTQYF. The DNA of the CDR3 is TGTGCCAGCAGCTTGCGATTGGGGACTAGCGGGGGGGCCAGGACAGATACGCAGTATTTT. The V call is TRBV5-5, the J call TRBJ2-3; 16 bases align to TRBD2. In germline, CDR1 is SGHKS, CDR2 YYEKEE (reference sequence). The CDR3 has 20 residues. J was trimmed by 3 bases and V by 1 base; bases with no gene match: 11.

Many counts were recorded for this clonotype. The J gene is TRBJ2-2, the V gene TRBV24-1; 9 bases match TRBD1. The CDR3 loop spans 15 amino acids. The V gene's germline CDR1 is KGHDR and CDR2 SFDVKD. V lost 2 bases and J lost 5; bases outside the gene matches: 2. CDR3 region: CATSDSGQGTGELFF. CDR3 in DNA: TGTGCCACCAGTGATTCGGGACAGGGTACCGGGGAGCTGTTTTTT.

This clonotype was seen more than once but under ten times. The chain joins TRBV6-2 or TRBV6-3 to TRBJ2-5, with 7 bases identical to TRBD1. The CDR3 covers 14 residues. The V gene end was trimmed by 6 bases and the J gene end by 1 base; junction bases not matched to a gene: 5. Germline loops: CDR1 MNHEY, CDR2 SVGEGT. This chain's CDR3 is CASSGQAFQETQYF. CDR3 bases: TGTGCCAGCAGCGGACAGGCCTTCCAAGAGACCCAGTACTTC.

This clonotype was counted only a few times. This chain links TRBV7-2 with TRBJ2-7, with 10 positions matching TRBD1. V lost 3 bases to trimming and J lost 0 bases; unmatched junction nucleotides: 2. The CDR3 runs 15 residues. The germline CDR1 and CDR2 sequences are SGHTA and FQGNSA. The CDR3 sequence: CASSFDRGHSYEQYV. The CDR3 region has the DNA TGTGCCAGCAGCTTTGACAGGGGGCACTCCTACGAGCAGTACGTC.

The chain carries TRBV6-2 or TRBV6-3 and TRBJ2-1; no firm D call. There are 15 residues in the CDR3. CDR1 is MNHEY, CDR2 SVGEGT, per germline. The V end lost 2 bases, the J end lost 0 bases, and 8 bases lay between the germline ends. The CDR3 loop is CASSYPKSSYNEQFF. The DNA of the CDR3 is TGTGCCAGCAGTTACCCAAAGAGCTCCTACAATGAGCAGTTCTTC.

This clonotype was detected only a few times. The V call is TRBV29-1, the J call TRBJ2-5; D unclear. V dropped 7 bases and J dropped 3 bases, with 12 bases sitting between them. The CDR3 spans 12 residues. CDR1 and CDR2 from the germline V gene are SQVTM and ANQGSEA. The CDR3 DNA reads TGCAGCGAGACCGACACGAAAGAGACCCAGTACTTC. Residues: CSETDTKETQYF.